This TCR beta chain was identified in a study of Graves' ophthalmopathy and Graves' hyperthyroidism. This clonotype was found many times. No antigen is known for it. Germline assignment: CDR1 LGHDT and CDR2 YNNKEL (reference sequence). CDR3 length: 12 amino acids. V was pared by 3 bases and J by 6 bases, with 8 bases between. Patients were excluded if they had other autoimmune diseases or uncontrolled infections, and likewise if pregnancy or lactation applied. Study results and limitations: Blood repertoires reportedly contained most expanded thyroid clonotypes above 0.001 frequency. Between ophthalmopathy and stable hyperthyroidism, a 13-signature model drew a separation with roughly 85% sensitivity and roughly 78% specificity.

The TCR beta CDR3 regions underwent amplification from RNA transcripts. The library came from an HTBI-primed first-round RT-PCR and a second-round multiplex PCR. TCRdb reprocessed the multiplex PCR reads via MiXCR and lists one record per CDR3 protein. The sample has 620,000 or so distinct CDR3 sequences; 22% are singletons. The sequence derives from a woman aged 18-29 years with stable Graves' hyperthyroidism. Some clones in this sample may be carry-over from other donors' samples. Sequencing was performed on peripheral blood. The J gene is TRBJ1-2, the V gene TRBV3-1; the D is unclear. The CDR3 sequence is CASSHTKDGYTF. In DNA, the CDR3 is TGTGCCAGCAGCCACACAAAGGATGGCTACACCTTC.